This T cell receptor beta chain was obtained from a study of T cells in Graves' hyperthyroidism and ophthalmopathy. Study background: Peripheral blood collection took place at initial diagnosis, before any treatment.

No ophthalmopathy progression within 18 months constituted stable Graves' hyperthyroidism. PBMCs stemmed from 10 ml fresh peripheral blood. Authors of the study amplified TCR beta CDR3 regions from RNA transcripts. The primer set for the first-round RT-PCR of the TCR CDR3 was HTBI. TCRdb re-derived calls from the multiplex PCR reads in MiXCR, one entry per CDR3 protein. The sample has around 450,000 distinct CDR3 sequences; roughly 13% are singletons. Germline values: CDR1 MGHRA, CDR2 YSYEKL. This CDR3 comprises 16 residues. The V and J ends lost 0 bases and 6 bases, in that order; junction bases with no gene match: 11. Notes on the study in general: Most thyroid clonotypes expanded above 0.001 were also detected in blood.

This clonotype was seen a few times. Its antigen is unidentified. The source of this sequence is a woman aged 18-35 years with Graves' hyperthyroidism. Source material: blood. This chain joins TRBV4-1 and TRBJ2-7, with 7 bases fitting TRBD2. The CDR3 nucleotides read TGCGCCAGCAGCCAAGACCTGACTAGCATCAACCCCGAGCAGTACTTC. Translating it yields CASSQDLTSINPEQYF.